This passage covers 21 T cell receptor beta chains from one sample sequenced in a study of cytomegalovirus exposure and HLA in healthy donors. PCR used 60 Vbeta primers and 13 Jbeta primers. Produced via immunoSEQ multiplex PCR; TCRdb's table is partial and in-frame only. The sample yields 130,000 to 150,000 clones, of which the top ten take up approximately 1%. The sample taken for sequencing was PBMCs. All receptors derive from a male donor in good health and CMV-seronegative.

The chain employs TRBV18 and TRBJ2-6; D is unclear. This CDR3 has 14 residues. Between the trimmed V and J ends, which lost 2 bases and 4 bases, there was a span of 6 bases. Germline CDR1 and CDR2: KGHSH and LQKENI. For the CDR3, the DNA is TGTGCCAGCTCACCATCCAGGGGGGCCAACGTCCTGACTTTC. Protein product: CASSPSRGANVLTF.

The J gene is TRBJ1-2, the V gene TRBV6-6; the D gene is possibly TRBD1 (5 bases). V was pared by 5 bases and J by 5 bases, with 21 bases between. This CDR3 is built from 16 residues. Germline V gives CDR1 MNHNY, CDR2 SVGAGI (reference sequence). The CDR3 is CASSLTDKGGVYGYTF. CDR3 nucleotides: TGTGCCAGCAGTCTAACGGACAAAGGAGGGGTTTATGGCTACACCTTC.

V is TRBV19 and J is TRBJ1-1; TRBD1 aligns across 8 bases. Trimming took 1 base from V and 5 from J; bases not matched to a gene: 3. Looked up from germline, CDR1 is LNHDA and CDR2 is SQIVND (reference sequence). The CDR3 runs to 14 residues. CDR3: CASSIGTGWTEAFF. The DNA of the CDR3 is TGTGCCAGTAGTATAGGGACAGGGTGGACTGAAGCTTTCTTT. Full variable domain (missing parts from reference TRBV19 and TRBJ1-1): DGGITQSPKYLFRKEGQNVTLSCEQNLNHDAMYWYRQDPGQGLRLIYYSQIVNDFQKGDIAEGYSVSREKKESFPLTVTSAQKNPTAFYLCASSIGTGWTEAFFGQGTRLTVV.

CDR3: CASSLGQIISGNTIYF. Here the CDR3 DNA reads TGTGCCAGCAGCTTAGGTCAGATAATCTCTGGAAACACCATATATTTT. The chain recombines TRBV11-2 with TRBJ1-3; D is unclear. This CDR3 has 16 amino acids. V lost 1 base, J lost 0 bases, and 10 bases lay in between. From germline, CDR1 is SGHAT and CDR2 FQNNGV.

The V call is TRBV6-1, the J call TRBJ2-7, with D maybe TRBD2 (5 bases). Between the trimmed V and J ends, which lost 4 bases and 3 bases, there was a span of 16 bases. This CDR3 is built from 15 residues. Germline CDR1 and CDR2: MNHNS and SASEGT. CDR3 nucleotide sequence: TGTGCCAGCAGTGTTGACCCCTCGGAGGTCTACGAGCAGTACTTC. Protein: CASSVDPSEVYEQYF.

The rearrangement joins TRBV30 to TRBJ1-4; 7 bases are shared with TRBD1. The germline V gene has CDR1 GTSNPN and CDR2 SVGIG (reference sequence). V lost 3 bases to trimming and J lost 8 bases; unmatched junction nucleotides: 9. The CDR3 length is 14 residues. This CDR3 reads CAWSVKGAWEKLFF. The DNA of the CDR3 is TGTGCCTGGAGCGTCAAGGGGGCATGGGAAAAACTGTTTTTT.

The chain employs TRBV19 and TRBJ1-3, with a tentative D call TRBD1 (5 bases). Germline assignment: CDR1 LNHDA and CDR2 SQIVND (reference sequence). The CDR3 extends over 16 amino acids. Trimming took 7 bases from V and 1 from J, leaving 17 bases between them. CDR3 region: CASTPRQGWSGNTIYF. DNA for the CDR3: TGTGCCAGTACCCCACGGCAGGGTTGGTCTGGAAACACCATATATTTT.

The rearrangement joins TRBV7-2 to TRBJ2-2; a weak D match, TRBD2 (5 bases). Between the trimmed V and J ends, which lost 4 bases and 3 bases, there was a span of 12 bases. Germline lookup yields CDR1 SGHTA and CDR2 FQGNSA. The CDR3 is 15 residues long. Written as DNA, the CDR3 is TGTGCCAGCAGCTCCTTCACGAGGGACACCGGGGAGCTGTTTTTT. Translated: CASSSFTRDTGELFF.

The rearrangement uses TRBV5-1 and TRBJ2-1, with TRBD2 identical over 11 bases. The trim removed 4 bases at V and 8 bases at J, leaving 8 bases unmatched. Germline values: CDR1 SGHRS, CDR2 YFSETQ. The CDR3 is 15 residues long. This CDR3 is CASSLGTSGNDEQFF. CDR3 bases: TGCGCCAGCAGCCTCGGGACTAGCGGCAACGATGAGCAGTTCTTC.

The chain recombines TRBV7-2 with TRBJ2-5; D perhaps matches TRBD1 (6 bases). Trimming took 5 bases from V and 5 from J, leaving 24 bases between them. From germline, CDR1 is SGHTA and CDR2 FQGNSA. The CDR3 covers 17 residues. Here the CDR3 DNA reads TGTGCCAGCAGCCCAAGGGGCGAGAGGGGGTGGAGTGAGACCCAGTACTTC. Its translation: CASSPRGERGWSETQYF. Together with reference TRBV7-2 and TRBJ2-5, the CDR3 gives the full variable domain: GAGVSQSPSNKVTEKGKDVELRCDPISGHTALYWYRQSLGQGLEFLIYFQGNSAPDKSGLPSDRFSAERTGGSVSTLTIQRTQQEDSAVYLCASSPRGERGWSETQYFGPGTRLLVL.

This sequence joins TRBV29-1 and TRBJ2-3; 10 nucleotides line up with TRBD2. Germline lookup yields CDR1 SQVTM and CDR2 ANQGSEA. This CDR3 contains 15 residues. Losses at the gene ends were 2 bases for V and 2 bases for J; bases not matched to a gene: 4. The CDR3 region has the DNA TGCAGCGTTGAAAGAGCGGGAGGGACCACAGATACGCAGTATTTT. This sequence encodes CSVERAGGTTDTQYF.

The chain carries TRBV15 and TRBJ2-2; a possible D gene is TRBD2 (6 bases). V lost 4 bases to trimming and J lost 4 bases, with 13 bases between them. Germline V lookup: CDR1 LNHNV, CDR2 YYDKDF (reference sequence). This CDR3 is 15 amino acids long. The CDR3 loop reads CATSTRGGSTGELFF. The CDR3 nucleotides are TGTGCCACCAGCACGCGGGGTGGGTCCACCGGGGAGCTGTTTTTT.

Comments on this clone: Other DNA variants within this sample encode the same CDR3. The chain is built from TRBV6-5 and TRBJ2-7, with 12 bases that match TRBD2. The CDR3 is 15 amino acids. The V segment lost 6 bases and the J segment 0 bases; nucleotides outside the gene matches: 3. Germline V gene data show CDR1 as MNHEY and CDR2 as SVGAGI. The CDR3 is CASSLTSGSSYEQYF. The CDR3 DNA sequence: TGTGCCAGCAGCCTGACTAGCGGGAGCTCCTACGAGCAGTACTTC.

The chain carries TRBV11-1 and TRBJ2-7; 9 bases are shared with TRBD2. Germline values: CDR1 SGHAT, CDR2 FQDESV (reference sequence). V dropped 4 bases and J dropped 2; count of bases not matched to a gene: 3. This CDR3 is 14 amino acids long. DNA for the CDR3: TGTGCCAGCAGCTGGACTAGCGACGCCTACGAGCAGTACTTC. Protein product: CASSWTSDAYEQYF.

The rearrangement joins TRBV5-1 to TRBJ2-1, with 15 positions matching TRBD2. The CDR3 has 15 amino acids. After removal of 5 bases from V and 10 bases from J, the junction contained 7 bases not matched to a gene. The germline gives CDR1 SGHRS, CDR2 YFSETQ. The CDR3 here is CASRGLAGGPGEQFF. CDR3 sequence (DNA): TGCGCCAGCAGAGGACTAGCGGGGGGGCCAGGCGAGCAGTTCTTC.

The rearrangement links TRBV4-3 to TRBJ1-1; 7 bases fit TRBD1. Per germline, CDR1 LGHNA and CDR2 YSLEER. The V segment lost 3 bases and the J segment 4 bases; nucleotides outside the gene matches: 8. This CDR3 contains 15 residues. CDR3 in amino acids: CASSQTQGSGTEAFF. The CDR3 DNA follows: TGCGCCAGCAGCCAGACACAGGGGTCGGGCACTGAAGCTTTCTTT.

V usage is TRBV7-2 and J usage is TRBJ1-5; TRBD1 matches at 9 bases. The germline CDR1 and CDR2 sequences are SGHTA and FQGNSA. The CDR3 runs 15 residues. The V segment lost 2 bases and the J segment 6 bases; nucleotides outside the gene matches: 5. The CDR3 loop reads CASSLRTGVVQPQHF. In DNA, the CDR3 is TGTGCCAGCAGCTTACGGACAGGGGTGGTTCAGCCCCAGCATTTT.

The CDR3 DNA follows: TGTGCCAGCTCACCACGGACAGAACAACAACTCTATGGCTACACCTTC. Amino acids: CASSPRTEQQLYGYTF. J is TRBJ1-2 and V is TRBV18; tentative D call: TRBD1 (6 bases). The length of the CDR3 is 16 residues. The ends were cut back, 1 base at V and 4 bases at J, with 16 bases in the middle. Germline values: CDR1 KGHSH, CDR2 LQKENI.

The CDR3 nucleotides are TGTGCCAGCAGTTCGACAGGGTATGAGACCCAGTACTTC. Protein: CASSSTGYETQYF. The chain links TRBV27 to TRBJ2-5; 7 nucleotides line up with TRBD1. Germline V lookup: CDR1 MNHEY, CDR2 SMNVEV (reference sequence). The ends lost 4 bases at V and 5 bases at J; junction bases unmatched: 4. This CDR3 spans 13 amino acids.

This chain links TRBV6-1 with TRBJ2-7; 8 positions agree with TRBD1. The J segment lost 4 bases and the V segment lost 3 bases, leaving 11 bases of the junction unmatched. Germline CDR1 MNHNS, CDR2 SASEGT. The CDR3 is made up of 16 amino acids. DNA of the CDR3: TGTGCCAGCAGTGAGGGGGCAGGGGGCTCTTTATACGAGCAGTACTTC. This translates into CASSEGAGGSLYEQYF.

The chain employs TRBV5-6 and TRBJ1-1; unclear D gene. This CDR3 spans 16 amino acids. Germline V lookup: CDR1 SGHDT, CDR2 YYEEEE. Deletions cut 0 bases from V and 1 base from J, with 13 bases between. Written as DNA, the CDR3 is TGTGCCAGCAGCTTGGATGGGCGGGGAAAGAACACTGAAGCTTTCTTT. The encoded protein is CASSLDGRGKNTEAFF.